This T cell receptor (beta chain) emerged from a study of shared clonotypes between healthy human individuals. Notes on the study in general: Donors were few, which limited the genetic and exposure-history diversity represented.

TCRdb keeps only in-frame clones here, not all; method: immunoSEQ multiplex PCR. The table shows over a million clones, with around 97% occurring only once. The sample holds a few counts of this clone. Its target is not known. This CDR3 is 14 amino acids long. From germline, CDR1 is LNHDA and CDR2 SQIVND (reference sequence). Deletions cut 5 bases from V and 4 bases from J, with 11 bases between. The sequence was obtained from a man aged 25-40 years in good health. This chain links TRBV19 with TRBJ1-4, with D tentatively TRBD1 (5 bases). Input material: naive CD4+ T cells sorted from blood. Subset noted: CD45RA+ positively selected. CDR3 amino acids: CASSLRQSNEKLFF. CDR3 DNA: TGTGCCAGTAGTTTACGACAGAGTAATGAAAAACTGTTTTTT.